The T cell receptor beta chain described here comes from a study of cytomegalovirus exposure and HLA in healthy donors (dated by TCRdb to the late 2010s). Regarding the study in general: An earlier analysis of approximately 640 of the donors reported roughly 270 Gb of sequence data and about 100 million unique TCR beta sequences from about 200 million T cells. Of the roughly 400 genotyped donors, 65% to 90% were placed in the genetic ancestry cluster associated with self-reported Caucasian donors. Five DR-DQ haplotypes were handled as single units for association and clustering, since linkage in the cohort was strong. Rather than using new phenotypic data, the later analysis identified candidate immune exposures from TCR beta sequences and from how often those sequences occurred across donors. Genome-wide SNP genotypes for about three fifths of the roughly 670 donors were used in a later genetic analysis, which treated that subset as a discovery cohort. A later analysis re-analyzed previously published TCR beta repertoires from approximately 700 donors and added high-resolution HLA genotyping to study TCR occurrence patterns. An early release that covered about 600 HLA-typed donors contained approximately 300 gigabases of sequencing data and 65 million to 100 million unique TCR sequences. To predict cytomegalovirus infection status, the study combined high-throughput TCR immunosequencing, statistical association of individual TCRs with disease status, and machine learning. HLA typing covered class I and class II loci at four-digit resolution. A separate validation cohort of over a hundred different subjects was used in addition to the approximately 700-subject first cohort. The study was designed to test whether signatures of past pathogen exposure could be identified by cataloging public T cell receptors. Every repertoire in the discovery cohort had been generated on one and the same sequencing platform. Typing coverage differed by locus: A, B, C, DRB1 and DQB1 were typed in roughly 629-640 donors, DQA1 in 500 to 550, DPA1 in nearly 610, and DPB1 in just under 490. On average, 235,054 unique TCR beta nucleotide sequences were sequenced per donor among 398 genotyped donors of the cohort, with roughly 18% of those sequences being non-productive. The study used immunosequencing to profile the T cell repertoires of more than 650 subjects and linked those repertoires to cytomegalovirus serostatus. An earlier analysis of 587 of the donors used high-throughput TCR beta sequencing to judge whether each TCR beta V gene segment behaved as functional or pseudogenic. Donor age, sex, ethnicity and CMV serostatus were compiled alongside the repertoire data.

In total, over 600 healthy bone marrow donors made up the cohort. Cohort members were all nominally healthy when sampled, although unrecorded immune exposures were likely present. The donor tested CMV seropositive, placing the donor among the approximately 290 seropositive members of the cohort. A peripheral blood sample was provided by each donor, and peripheral blood mononuclear cells were used for TCR beta sequencing. Genomic DNA was extracted from the blood cell samples with the Qiagen DNeasy Blood Extraction Kit. General findings and caveats noted by the study authors: The only immune exposure information available for the cohort was CMV serostatus. In a later analysis, HLA-associated TCR beta chains showed more clonal expansion and lower generation probabilities than non-associated chains that were equally common. Three of the identified cytomegalovirus-associated TCR beta chains were confirmed in vitro to be specific for cytomegalovirus antigens. A cluster of highly shared sequence variants was judged likely to represent a technical artifact of the sequencing pipeline. Most TCR sequences were observed very rarely across donors, whereas some public TCRs were present in many individuals. Over 15 rarely observed V segments, including chromosome 9 orphons, were excluded from the earlier analysis of about 500 of the donors because counts were too low. A further reported finding was that TCR beta sequences accurately predicted the HLA-A and HLA-B alleles for most subjects in the first cohort. An association between a missense DCLRE1C variant and V-gene and J-gene trimming of TCR beta chains was found in a later genetic analysis and replicated in an independent cohort. A later analysis reported that several top co-occurrence clusters appeared linked to parvovirus B19, influenza, CMV and Epstein-Barr virus. According to a later analysis, TCR association rates differed among HLA loci, with DRB1 alleles showing the most associated TCRs and HLA-C alleles showing the fewest. A later analysis found that most CMV-associated TCR beta chains appeared HLA-restricted, with HLA associations seemingly driven largely by CMV exposure. The authors suggested that the approach could potentially be extended to other disease states and immunological phenotypes. In an earlier analysis of several hundred of the donors, most TCR beta V segments were observed in productive rearrangements about 87% or about 30% of the time, broadly matching IMGT annotations. In both the original and validation cohorts, the classifier was reported to diagnose cytomegalovirus status with high specificity and sensitivity. In the study, approximately 160 TCR beta chains were listed as associated with cytomegalovirus. Compared with the 666-donor mean, donors in an Asian-associated ancestry cluster had fewer N-insertions in productive TCRs, according to a later genetic analysis. Presence/absence analyses assumed roughly uniform sequencing depth across donors, an assumption that may not hold. Because HLA typing was unavailable for some donors at each locus, only the typed subset was used in association tests. When HLA alleles, especially DR and DQ, strongly co-occurred, TCR associations were difficult to assign to individual alleles. Linkage disequilibrium might explain the correlated functional status among segregating V segments, but an unknown experimental factor could not be excluded. In this cohort, only TCR beta chains were sequenced, and detectable features were limited by the absence of alpha or paired-chain data. At a false discovery rate of 0.05, a later analysis linked some 18,000 TCR beta sequences to specific HLA alleles.

The protocol used for the library was the immunoSEQ multiplex PCR assay. For the multiplex PCR, a mixture combining 60 forward primers for TCR Vbeta segments and 13 reverse primers for TCR Jbeta segments was used. Amplification of the CDR3 region of rearranged TCR beta genes was performed with a multiplex PCR assay on genomic DNA. On the Illumina HiSeq System, the amplified TCR beta libraries were sequenced as 87-base-pair reads. Regarding the original processing steps: Across the 670 or so repertoires, a later analysis counted about 81 million unique TCR beta chains, 9.5 million to 12 million of which were shared by at least two donors. Raw reads were error-corrected and collapsed into unique sequences with a nearest-neighbor algorithm that merged closely related sequences to remove PCR and sequencing errors. Alignment of CDR3 sequences to IMGT reference sequences was used to assign V, D and J gene segments. For a sequence to be retained, a match of at least six nucleotides to both a V gene segment and a J gene segment was required. A rearrangement was called productive if the CDR3 had no stop codons and remained in frame with V and J, and every other rearrangement was called non-productive. Following IMGT convention, CDR3 was defined as the stretch from the second conserved V-encoded cysteine up to the conserved J-encoded phenylalanine. In an earlier analysis of 500 to 650 of the donors, sequences lacking an unambiguous match to a single V gene segment were excluded. In an earlier analysis of a few hundred of the donors, V segments were called functional above 56.7% productive rearrangements and were called segregating when the between-donor standard deviation exceeded 5%. A statistical classification framework was built to diagnose cytomegalovirus status from the catalog of TCR beta chain sequences. A later analysis assigned V and J genes by comparing TCR nucleotide sequences with IMGT/GENE-DB human TR gene sequences. Using the TCRdist pipeline, a later analysis assigned CDR3 sequences along with most-parsimonious VDJ recombination scenarios. In a later analysis, each TCR beta chain was defined by its CDR3 amino acid sequence together with its V-gene family, and reads without a unique V-gene family were excluded. In a later analysis, approximately 640 highly shared, low-generation-probability nucleotide sequences were removed to address suspected cross-contamination and a sequencing artifact. For each public chain, a later analysis derived a clonal expansion index from normalized ranks of inferred template counts within each repertoire. In a later analysis, generation probabilities were computed with a VDJ recombination model fitted to out-of-frame rearrangements, and the resulting probabilities were checked against IGoR. In a later analysis, hypergeometric tests were used to score TCR-TCR, TCR-HLA and TCR-CMV co-occurrence, with a repertoire-size bias correction applied to TCR pairs. False discovery rates were estimated in a later analysis by permuting HLA or CMV assignments 20 times. In a later analysis, co-occurring TCRs were grouped using DBSCAN, and TCRdist sequence similarity was added for clustering within HLA-allele-positive subsets. Repertoires with fewer than 30,000 or more than 120,000 public chains were left out of co-occurrence clustering, as were a handful of repertoires with anomalous nucleotide sharing. The immuneACCESS repertoire file appears here via TCRdb, limited to in-frame rearrangements. These files lack a portion of the clones; in checked studies, under half of the deficit traces to unresolved V genes, and the cause of the others is not known. D and trimming come from the DNA, and the V and J calls and clone size come from that table. In this sample the table shows about 82,000 clones, about a tenth of which occur a single time. Almost 25% of the sample lies in the top ten.

This clone was observed a few times. The antigen it binds to is not known. No conserved phenylalanine or tryptophan ends this CDR3, so it is likely a read error. No DNA is shown, since the ends of the CDR3 on it are uncertain; the CDR3 is the one TCRdb lists. Source material: PBMCs. The clonotype was recovered from a man aged 55 to 70 in good health and CMV-seropositive.

The CDR3 protein is CASSGPGQGIL. The chain links TRBV6-1 with TRBJ1-3; the D segment call TRBD1 is taken from the table without a DNA check. CDR1 and CDR2, looked up from the germline V gene, are MNHNS and SASEGT. The length of the CDR3 is 11 amino acids, counting both ends.